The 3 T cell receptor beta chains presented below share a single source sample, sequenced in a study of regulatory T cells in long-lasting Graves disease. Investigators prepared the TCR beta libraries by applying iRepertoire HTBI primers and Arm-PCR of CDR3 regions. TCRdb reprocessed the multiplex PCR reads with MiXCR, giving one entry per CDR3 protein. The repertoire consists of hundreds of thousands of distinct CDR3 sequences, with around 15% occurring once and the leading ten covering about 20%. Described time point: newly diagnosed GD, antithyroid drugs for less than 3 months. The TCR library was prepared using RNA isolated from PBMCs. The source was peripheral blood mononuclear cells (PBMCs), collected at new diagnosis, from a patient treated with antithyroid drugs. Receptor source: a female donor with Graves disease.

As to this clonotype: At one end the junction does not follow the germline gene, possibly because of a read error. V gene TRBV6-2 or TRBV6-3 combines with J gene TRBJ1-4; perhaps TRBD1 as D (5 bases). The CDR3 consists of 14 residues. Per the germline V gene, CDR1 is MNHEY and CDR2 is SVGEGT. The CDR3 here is CASSPLGDYEKLSF. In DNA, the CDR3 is TGTGCCAGCAGTCCACTCGGGGACTATGAAAAACTGTCTTTT.

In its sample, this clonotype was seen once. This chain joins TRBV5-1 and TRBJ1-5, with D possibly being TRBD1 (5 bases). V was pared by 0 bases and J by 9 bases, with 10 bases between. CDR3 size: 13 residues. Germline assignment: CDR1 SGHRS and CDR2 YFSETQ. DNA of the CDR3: TGCGCCAGCAGCTTGGATGGGGGTATGCCCCAGCATTTT. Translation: CASSLDGGMPQHF.

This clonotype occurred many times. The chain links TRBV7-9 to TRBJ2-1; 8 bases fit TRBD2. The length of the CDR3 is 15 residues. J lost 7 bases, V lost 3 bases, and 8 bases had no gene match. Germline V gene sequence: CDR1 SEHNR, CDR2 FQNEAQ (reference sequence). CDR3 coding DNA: TGTGCCAGCAGCTTCCGGGAGGGGGGGGTGAATGAGCAGTTCTTC. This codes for CASSFREGGVNEQFF.